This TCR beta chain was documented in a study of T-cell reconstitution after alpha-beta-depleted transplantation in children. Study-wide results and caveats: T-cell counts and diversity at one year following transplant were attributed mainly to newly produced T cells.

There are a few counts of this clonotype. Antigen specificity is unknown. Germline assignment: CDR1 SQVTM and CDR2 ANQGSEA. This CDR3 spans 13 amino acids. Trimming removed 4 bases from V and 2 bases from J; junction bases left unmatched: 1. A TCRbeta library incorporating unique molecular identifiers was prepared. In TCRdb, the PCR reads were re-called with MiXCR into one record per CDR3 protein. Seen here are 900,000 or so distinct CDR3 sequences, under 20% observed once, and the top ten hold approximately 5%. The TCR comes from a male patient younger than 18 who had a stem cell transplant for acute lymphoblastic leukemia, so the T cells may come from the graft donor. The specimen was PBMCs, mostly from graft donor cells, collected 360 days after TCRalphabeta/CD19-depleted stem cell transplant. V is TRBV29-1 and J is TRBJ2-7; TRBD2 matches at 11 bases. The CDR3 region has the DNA TGCAGCGTTGGACTAGCGGGGACCTACGAGCAGTACTTC. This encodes CSVGLAGTYEQYF.